This T cell receptor (beta chain) is drawn from a study of shared clonotypes between healthy human individuals. Background on the study: CD4 naive and memory got three plates each, CD8 naive two, CD8 memory one.

With regard to this clone: Its specificity is not known.

Findings and caveats of the study: Sampling involved blood alone; tissue repertoires likely differ.

This table comes from immunoSEQ multiplex PCR, and its TCRdb copy is limited to in-frame clones, with some not included. The sample lists 2 million to 2.5 million clones; under 97% were seen once. Looked up from germline, CDR1 is SNHLY and CDR2 is FYNNEI. V lost 1 base, J lost 2 bases, and 11 bases lay in between. The CDR3 runs 15 residues. There were no recent acute infections or vaccinations among the donors, who were healthy HIV-negative adults. This chain links TRBV2 with TRBJ1-1, with no clear D. Sequencing used naive CD4+ T cells sorted from blood. The subset is: CD45RA+ positively selected. The sequence came from a man aged 18 to 29 in good health. The CDR3 reads CASSEDGLPNTEAFF. CDR3 in DNA: TGTGCCAGCAGTGAAGATGGCCTACCAAACACTGAAGCTTTCTTT.